The 20 T cell receptor beta chains reported below all come from one sample, sequenced in a study of T cells after yellow fever vaccination. TCRdb re-called the 5' RACE reads with MiXCR, one entry per CDR3 protein. The table includes around 310,000 distinct CDR3 sequences, roughly 9.4% detected once. Source: PBMCs, taken on the day of the first yellow fever vaccination. These TCRs come from a man aged 18 to 29 who received the YFV17D yellow fever vaccine.

This clonotype has ten or more counts. This rearrangement joins TRBV10-3 to TRBJ1-6, with TRBD1 matching 8 bases. Trimming at V came to 6 bases and at J to 9 bases, leaving 16 bases not matched to a gene. The CDR3 loop spans 17 amino acids. Germline-derived CDR1 and CDR2 are ENHRY and SYGVKD. CDR3 nucleotide sequence: TGTGCCATCAGGGGTTCCCAAACAGGGGGAACAAGTTCACCCCTCCACTTT. This sequence encodes CAIRGSQTGGTSSPLHF.

The chain carries TRBV4-3 and TRBJ2-5; D perhaps matches TRBD1 (6 bases). The V end lost 3 bases, the J end lost 3 bases, and 20 bases lay between the germline ends. The CDR3 has 17 amino acids. CDR1 and CDR2 from the germline V gene are LGHNA and YSLEER. CDR3 DNA: TGCGCCAGCAGCCAGGGCCCTCAAATCTACAGGGAAGAGACCCAGTACTTC. Its translation is CASSQGPQIYREETQYF.

The rearrangement uses TRBV4-3 and TRBJ2-5; D perhaps matches TRBD1 (5 bases). This CDR3 region has 16 residues. Germline V gene lookup returns CDR1 LGHNA and CDR2 YSLEER. V dropped 0 bases and J dropped 1 base, with 12 bases sitting between them. DNA for the CDR3: TGCGCCAGCAGCCAAGATCCCTCAGGGCTCCAAGAGACCCAGTACTTC. Its protein is CASSQDPSGLQETQYF.

The chain is built from TRBV12-3 or TRBV12-4 and TRBJ2-6, with D unresolved. With 2 bases removed from V and 0 bases from J, the gap between germline ends came to 11 bases. The CDR3 loop spans 17 amino acids. CDR3 residues: CASSLFSGSSGANVLTF. Here the CDR3 DNA reads TGTGCCAGCAGTTTATTTTCGGGTAGCTCTGGGGCCAACGTCCTGACTTTC.

This clonotype has ten or more counts. This sequence joins TRBV20-1 and TRBJ2-7; 12 bases agree with TRBD1. Losses at the gene ends were 0 bases for V and 5 bases for J; bases not matched to a gene: 11. The CDR3 has 17 residues. Germline CDR1 and CDR2: DFQATT and SNEGSKA (reference sequence). CDR3 coding DNA: TGCAGTGCTAGAGATAACCCACCGGGACAGGGGGCAGACGAGCAGTACTTC. Translating gives CSARDNPPGQGADEQYF.

The CDR3 nucleotides read TGTGCCAGCAGTTTAGGGGACAGGGGAGCCGGGGAGCTGTTTTTT. It specifies CASSLGDRGAGELFF. The chain combines TRBV12-3 or TRBV12-4 with TRBJ2-2, with 10 positions matching TRBD1. The CDR3 consists of 15 residues. The V segment lost 1 base and the J segment 6 bases; nucleotides outside the gene matches: 2.

This clonotype was observed at least ten times. The chain has TRBV6-6 and TRBJ1-2; TRBD1 might be the D (5 bases). CDR1 is MNHNY and CDR2 is SVGAGI in the germline V gene (reference sequence). V dropped 7 bases and J dropped 1 base, with 10 bases sitting between them. The CDR3 covers 13 residues. CDR3 sequence (DNA): TGTGCCAGCATCTTGGGGCGTAACTATGGCTACACCTTC. Protein: CASILGRNYGYTF.

Turning to this clonotype: One end of the junction varies from germline; a read error may be responsible. The CDR3 DNA reads TGTGCTAGCAGCTTTGATCGATTGCAGTACAATGAGCAGTTCTTC. Translating it yields CASSFDRLQYNEQFF. This sequence joins TRBV11-2 and TRBJ2-1; D is undetermined. CDR3 length: 15 residues. Germline CDR1 reads SGHAT; CDR2 reads FQNNGV.

This clonotype was seen many times. The chain recombines TRBV5-1 with TRBJ1-2; 7 nucleotides agree with TRBD1. The CDR3 length is 14 residues. V shed 0 bases and J 7 bases; nucleotides not matched to a gene: 6. Germline V gives CDR1 SGHRS, CDR2 YFSETQ. CDR3 coding DNA: TGCGCCAGCAGCTTGGACAGGGGAAGTGGTGGCTACACCTTC. Protein product: CASSLDRGSGGYTF.

This clonotype has only a few counts. The chain has TRBV7-7 and TRBJ2-1; the match to TRBD2 covers 12 bases. This CDR3 contains 15 residues. Germline V gene data show CDR1 as SSHAT and CDR2 as FNYEAQ (reference sequence). Trimming removed 4 bases from V and 7 bases from J; junction bases left unmatched: 5. The chain's CDR3 is CASSSSSGGGNEQFF. Written as DNA, the CDR3 is TGTGCCAGCAGCTCCTCTAGCGGGGGGGGGAATGAGCAGTTCTTC.

This chain uses TRBV3-1 with TRBJ2-2, with unresolved D. With 3 bases removed from V and 1 base from J, the gap between germline ends came to 6 bases. The CDR3 runs 14 residues. The V gene's germline CDR1 is LGHDT and CDR2 YNNKEL (reference sequence). CDR3 DNA sequence: TGTGCCAGCAGCCACCCAGAGAACACCGGGGAGCTGTTTTTT. This sequence encodes CASSHPENTGELFF.

Many counts were recorded for this clonotype. The chain couples TRBV5-1 to TRBJ1-3; D is uncertain. Trimming removed 0 bases at V and 0 bases at J, with 13 bases between. CDR3 size: 17 residues. Germline CDR1 is SGHRS and CDR2 is YFSETQ. DNA of the CDR3: TGCGCCAGCAGCTTGGGGTCGGGCCCTAGCTCTGGAAACACCATATATTTT. Protein sequence: CASSLGSGPSSGNTIYF.

V and J are TRBV12-3 or TRBV12-4 and TRBJ1-4; D is undetermined. There are 14 residues in the CDR3. The V and J ends lost 2 bases and 7 bases respectively, with 11 bases between them. The CDR3 spells CASSLPHISEKLFF. The DNA of the CDR3 is TGTGCCAGCAGTTTACCCCATATCAGTGAAAAACTGTTTTTT.

The rearrangement links TRBV10-3 to TRBJ2-6; D might be TRBD2 (6 bases). V was shortened by 5 bases and J by 2 bases, with 13 bases between the two germline ends. The germline V gene has CDR1 ENHRY and CDR2 SYGVKD. The CDR3 consists of 16 residues. The DNA for the CDR3 is TGTGCCATCAGTAGCGTGGGGGGACCTGGGGCCAACGTCCTGACTTTC. Its protein is CAISSVGGPGANVLTF.

This clonotype has just a few counts. The chain uses TRBV5-5 and TRBJ1-5; a weak D match, TRBD1 (5 bases). CDR1 SGHKS and CDR2 YYEKEE come from the germline V gene (reference sequence). The CDR3 extends over 18 amino acids. V was clipped by 0 bases and J by 2 bases, with 18 bases between them. CDR3 amino acids: CASSLESGLGYGNQPQHF. The CDR3, as DNA: TGTGCCAGCAGCTTGGAGTCGGGGCTGGGGTACGGCAATCAGCCCCAGCATTTT.

There are many counts of this clonotype. The chain links TRBV5-6 to TRBJ1-2, with D maybe TRBD1 (6 bases). V was shortened by 0 bases and J by 4 bases, with 10 bases between the two germline ends. Germline CDR1 SGHDT, CDR2 YYEEEE. The CDR3 sequence is 14 residues long. The CDR3 protein is CASSLGGQSYGYTF. In DNA, the CDR3 is TGTGCCAGCAGCTTGGGTGGACAGAGCTATGGCTACACCTTC.

V usage is TRBV5-1 and J usage is TRBJ2-3; TRBD2 agrees at 10 bases. There are 16 residues in the CDR3. Germline CDR1 is SGHRS and CDR2 is YFSETQ. Trimming took 0 bases from V and 6 from J; bases not matched to a gene: 7. This CDR3 is CASSLALAGVHDTQYF. As DNA, the CDR3 is TGCGCCAGCAGCTTGGCCCTAGCGGGGGTTCACGATACGCAGTATTTT.

Ten or more counts support this clonotype. The chain combines TRBV4-3 with TRBJ2-3; no reliable D call. Deletions cut 1 base from V and 3 bases from J, with 11 bases between. Germline CDR1 LGHNA, CDR2 YSLEER. The CDR3 extends over 15 amino acids. CDR3 amino acids: CASSQGASRTDTQYF. The CDR3 DNA reads as TGCGCCAGCAGCCAAGGAGCCTCAAGGACAGATACGCAGTATTTT.

In this sample, this clonotype turned up a few times. This chain joins TRBV27 and TRBJ2-3, with 7 positions matching TRBD1. This CDR3 comprises 15 residues. After removal of 2 bases from V and 2 bases from J, the junction contained 4 bases not matched to a gene. The germline gives CDR1 MNHEY, CDR2 SMNVEV (reference sequence). The CDR3 is CASSLGTAHTDTQYF. The CDR3 nucleotides read TGTGCCAGCAGTTTAGGGACAGCACACACAGATACGCAGTATTTT.

This clonotype occurred a few times. The chain recombines TRBV3-1 with TRBJ1-4, with D perhaps TRBD1 (6 bases). The germline gives CDR1 LGHDT, CDR2 YNNKEL (reference sequence). Trimming took off 4 bases at V and 8 bases at J, with 20 bases between the two ends. This CDR3 has 16 amino acids. CDR3 sequence (DNA): TGTGCCAGCAGCCTAGCACGGGGGGGCTTGAAGGAAAAACTGTTTTTT. Amino acid sequence: CASSLARGGLKEKLFF. Combining the CDR3 with reference TRBV3-1 and TRBJ1-4 gives the whole variable domain DTAVSQTPKYLVTQMGNDKSIKCEQNLGHDTMYWYKQDSKKFLKIMFSYNNKELIINETVPNRFSPKSPDKAHLNLHINSLELGDSAVYFCASSLARGGLKEKLFFGSGTQLSVL.